The rows below give T cell receptor beta chains drawn from one sample of a study of Graves' ophthalmopathy and Graves' hyperthyroidism. TCRdb reanalysed the multiplex PCR reads using MiXCR and keeps one entry per CDR3 protein. The sample lists some 750,000 distinct CDR3 sequences; roughly two fifths were seen once. Source material: peripheral blood. Receptor source: an adult man with Graves' ophthalmopathy. CDR3s include the opening cysteine and the closing phenylalanine or tryptophan. D genes are given only for firm matches. Clone size is shown for a subset of rows, as once, few, many or a class of expanded clone.

>TRBV7-9|-|TRBJ2-2|-
TGTGCCAGCAGTTTTACCGCCGGGGAGCTGTTTTTT
CASSFTAGELFF
>TRBV7-9|few|TRBJ2-6|TRBD2
TGTGCCAGCAGCTTAGGGTTTGCGGGGGCTGGGGCCAACGTCCTGACTTTC
CASSLGFAGAGANVLTF
>TRBV28|few|TRBJ2-5|-
TGTGCCAGCAGTTTGGGACTTAAGGGGACCCAGTACTTC
CASSLGLKGTQYF
>TRBV20-1|many|TRBJ1-6|-
TGCAGTGCTAGAGATGCCCTTTCACCCCTCCACTTT
CSARDALSPLHF
>TRBV24-1|-|TRBJ2-3|-
TGTGCCACCAGTGACTTGACAGCAAACCAAGGGGGAGATACGCAGTATTTT
CATSDLTANQGGDTQYF
>TRBV7-6|-|TRBJ2-5|-
TGTGCCAGCAGCGCACCCGCGTACGTACAGGGTCCCGAGACCCAGTACTTC
CASSAPAYVQGPETQYF
>TRBV7-2|once|TRBJ2-7|TRBD1
TGTGCCAGCAGCTTAGCCGAGGACAGGGCTTCGGGCGAGCAGTACTTC
CASSLAEDRASGEQYF
>TRBV7-9|-|TRBJ2-5|TRBD1
TGCGCCAGCAGCCAAGGGGACAGGGTAGGAGAGACCCAGTACTTC
CASSQGDRVGETQYF
>TRBV10-3|-|TRBJ2-6|-
TGTGCCATCAGTATGCCTGGGGCCAACGTCCTGACTTTC
CAISMPGANVLTF
>TRBV9|few|TRBJ2-5|-
TGTGCCAGCAGCCCCGGGAGCCCGACAGGGAGGGAGACCCAGTACTTC
CASSPGSPTGRETQYF
>TRBV24-1|few|TRBJ1-5|-
TGTGCCAGCAGACCCGCCGGGGCAGGTCAGCCCCAGCATTTT
CASRPAGAGQPQHF
>TRBV9|few|TRBJ2-7|TRBD1
TGTGCCAGCAGCGACGAGACAGGGGACGGCGAGCAGTACTTC
CASSDETGDGEQYF
>TRBV2|once|TRBJ1-2|-
TGTGCCAGCAGCGAAGGGTTCAACTATGGCTACACCTTC
CASSEGFNYGYTF
>TRBV9|many|TRBJ1-4|-
TGTGCCAGCAGCGCCGGGACACGCGCAACTAATGAAAAACTGTTTTTT
CASSAGTRATNEKLFF
>TRBV15|-|TRBJ1-1|TRBD1
TGTGCCACCAGCGGGCGTAAAGGGACAGTCAGCACTGAAGCTTTCTTT
CATSGRKGTVSTEAFF
>TRBV7-6|-|TRBJ1-2|-
TGTGCCAGCAGCCAACAAGACAGCGTAGTACAAGGCGGTGGCTACACCTTC
CASSQQDSVVQGGGYTF
>TRBV7-2|many|TRBJ2-5|-
TGTGCCAGCAGCTCCAACATCAACAGGGCACTTGAGACCCAGTACTTC
CASSSNINRALETQYF
>TRBV14|-|TRBJ2-3|-
TGTGCCAGCAGCCGACAGACAGTCACAGATACGCAGTATTTT
CASSRQTVTDTQYF
>TRBV10-3|-|TRBJ1-2|TRBD1
TGTGCCAGCAGGGGGCGGGGGCTCGGCTATGGCTACACCTTC
CASRGRGLGYGYTF
>TRBV29-1|many|TRBJ1-4|TRBD1
TGCAGCGTTCAGGGGGGTTCTAATGAAAAACTGTTTTTT
CSVQGGSNEKLFF
>TRBV2|few|TRBJ2-7|-
TGTGCCAGCAGTTCTACGGGCACAGGAGTCTCCTACGAGCAGTACTTC
CASSSTGTGVSYEQYF
>TRBV10-3|-|TRBJ2-2|TRBD1
TGTGCCATCAGGGATTCCGGGACAGGGATCTCCGGGGAGCTGTTTTTT
CAIRDSGTGISGELFF
>TRBV24-1|-|TRBJ1-5|TRBD1
TGTGCCAGCAGTTCCACCGGGACAGGGGTGAATCAGCCCCAGCATTTT
CASSSTGTGVNQPQHF
>TRBV20-1|many|TRBJ1-1|TRBD1
TGCAGTGCTAGAGTCCAGGACAGGGGCGGAACTGAAGCTTTCTTT
CSARVQDRGGTEAFF
>TRBV12-3/TRBV12-4|-|TRBJ1-1|-
TGTGCCAGCAGCGCTACAGGGCCAGGAACTGAAGCTTTCTTT
CASSATGPGTEAFF
>TRBV25-1|-|TRBJ2-2|-
TGCGCCAGCAGCCAGGTCGTGTGGAGTACGAGCTTCGGGGAGCTGTTTTTT
CASSQVVWSTSFGELFF
>TRBV5-1|many|TRBJ1-1|TRBD1
TGCGCCAGCAGCTTGGAAGGACAGGGCACTGAAGCTTTCTTT
CASSLEGQGTEAFF
>TRBV20-1|few|TRBJ1-4|-
TGCAGTGCTAGGTCCAGGGCAACTAATGAAAAACTGTTTTTT
CSARSRATNEKLFF
>TRBV9|-|TRBJ1-1|-
TGTGCCAGCAGCGTTAGCCCACTCAGGACGAACACTGAAGCTTTCTTT
CASSVSPLRTNTEAFF
>TRBV25-1|-|TRBJ2-5|TRBD2
TGTGCCAGCGTGGAGACTAGCTCTTATGAGACCCAGTACTTC
CASVETSSYETQYF
>TRBV7-9|-|TRBJ2-7|TRBD1
TGTGCCAGCAGCTTACCGGGACAGGGAAGCGAGCAGTACTTC
CASSLPGQGSEQYF
>TRBV24-1|-|TRBJ2-5|TRBD1
TGCGCCAGCAGCCCCCGAGGACAGGGCCGGGAGACCCAGTACTTC
CASSPRGQGRETQYF
>TRBV6-6|-|TRBJ1-2|-
TGTGCCAGCAGTTCCTCTTCGCGGACAGCCGACTATGGCTACACCTTC
CASSSSSRTADYGYTF
>TRBV7-2|many|TRBJ1-6|-
TGTGCCAGCAGCTTAGACCATGGGAATTCACCCCTCCACTTT
CASSLDHGNSPLHF
>TRBV12-3/TRBV12-4|-|TRBJ2-7|TRBD1
TGTGCCAGCAGCGGGGGACAGGGATCCTCCTACGAGCAGTACTTC
CASSGGQGSSYEQYF
>TRBV20-1|-|TRBJ1-3|-
TGCAGTGCCTTCCCGGGACAAGGCCTTATCGCTCGCGGAAACACCATATATTTT
CSAFPGQGLIARGNTIYF
>TRBV20-1|-|TRBJ2-7|TRBD1
TGCAGTGCTAGAAAGACAGGGGTCTACGAGCAGTACTTC
CSARKTGVYEQYF
>TRBV30|-|TRBJ1-4|TRBD1
TGTGCCTGGAGCAGGACAGGGAATGAAAAACTGTTTTTT
CAWSRTGNEKLFF
>TRBV15|-|TRBJ1-2|TRBD1
TGTGCCAGCAGTCCAGGAGGGACAGAGTATGGCTACACCTTC
CASSPGGTEYGYTF